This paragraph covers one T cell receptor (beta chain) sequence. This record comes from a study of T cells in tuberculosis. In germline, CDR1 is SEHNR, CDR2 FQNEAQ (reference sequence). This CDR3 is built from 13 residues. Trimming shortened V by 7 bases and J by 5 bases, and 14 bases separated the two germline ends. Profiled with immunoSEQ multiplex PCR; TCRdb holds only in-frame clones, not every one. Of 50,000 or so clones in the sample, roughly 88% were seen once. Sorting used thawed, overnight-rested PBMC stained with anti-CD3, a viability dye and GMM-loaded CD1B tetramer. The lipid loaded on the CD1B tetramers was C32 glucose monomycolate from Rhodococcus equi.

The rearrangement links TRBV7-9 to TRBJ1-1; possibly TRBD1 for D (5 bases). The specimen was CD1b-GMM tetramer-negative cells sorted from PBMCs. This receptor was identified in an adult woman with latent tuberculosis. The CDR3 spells CASTPSGGTEAFF. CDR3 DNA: TGTGCCAGCACCCCGTCGGGGGGGACTGAAGCTTTCTTT.